The rows below give T cell receptor beta chains drawn from one sample of a study of cytomegalovirus exposure and HLA in healthy donors. Sequenced by immunoSEQ multiplex PCR; TCRdb stores in-frame clones only, minus some. The sample yields approximately 150,000 clones, around 78% seen once. The sequenced material came from PBMCs. The origin of the receptors is a man between 35 and 55 years old in good health and CMV-seronegative. Both conserved end residues are part of each CDR3. The D gene is left open where the match is weak. A row's size may be missing; if present it is once, few, many or a size class.

CDR3	DNA	D	V	length	size	J
CASSVVGTVNTEAFF	TGTGCCAGCAGCGTAGTGGGGACAGTGAACACTGAAGCTTTCTTT	TRBD1	TRBV9	15	few	TRBJ1-1
CSVPDRDSHEQYF	TGCAGCGTTCCCGACAGGGATAGCCACGAGCAGTACTTC	TRBD1	TRBV29-1	13	NA	TRBJ2-7
CASSPIMSDEYGYTF	TGTGCCAGCAGTCCTATTATGAGCGACGAATATGGCTACACCTTC	NA	TRBV7-9	15	NA	TRBJ1-2
CASSPDRGNEQFF	TGTGCCAGCAGCCCGGACAGGGGGAATGAGCAGTTCTTC	TRBD1	TRBV11-3	13	NA	TRBJ2-1
CASSLPDYTGELFF	TGCGCCAGCAGCCTCCCCGACTACACCGGGGAGCTGTTTTTT	NA	TRBV5-1	14	NA	TRBJ2-2
CASSPGTGGSEAFF	TGCGCCAGCAGCCCCGGGACAGGGGGGTCTGAAGCTTTCTTT	TRBD1	TRBV5-1	14	NA	TRBJ1-1
CASSYSKREDYEQYF	TGTGCCAGCAGTTACTCCAAGCGGGAGGACTACGAGCAGTACTTC	TRBD2	TRBV6-6	15	NA	TRBJ2-7
CAIREGGSGDTQYF	TGTGCCATCAGGGAGGGCGGGAGTGGAGATACGCAGTATTTT	TRBD2	TRBV10-3	14	few	TRBJ2-3
CASSSRDRFYEQYF	TGTGCCAGCAGCAGCCGGGACAGGTTTTACGAGCAGTACTTC	TRBD1	TRBV7-9	14	NA	TRBJ2-7
CASSLGQGEGGNTIYF	TGTGCCAGCAGCCTGGGACAGGGGGAAGGAGGAAACACCATATATTTT	TRBD1	TRBV11-1	16	NA	TRBJ1-3
CASQGLAGPLGNEQFF	TGCGCCAGCCAGGGACTAGCGGGTCCTTTGGGGAATGAGCAGTTCTTC	TRBD2	TRBV4-1	16	NA	TRBJ2-1
CASSTPSGGPETQYF	TGTGCCAGCAGTACCCCCTCGGGAGGGCCGGAGACCCAGTACTTC	TRBD2	TRBV28	15	NA	TRBJ2-5
CASSFMGGRGDTQYF	TGTGCCAGCAGTTTTATGGGAGGGCGGGGAGATACGCAGTATTTT	TRBD2	TRBV28	15	NA	TRBJ2-3
CASSVGTSGSRADTQYF	TGTGCCAGCAGTGTCGGGACTAGCGGGAGTAGGGCAGATACGCAGTATTTT	TRBD2	TRBV11-1	17	NA	TRBJ2-3
CASSWTSGRGEQFF	TGTGCCAGCAGCTGGACTAGCGGGAGAGGTGAGCAGTTCTTC	TRBD2	TRBV7-3	14	NA	TRBJ2-1
CASSRTPSSYNEQFF	TGTGCCAGCAGTCGGACTCCCAGCTCCTACAATGAGCAGTTCTTC	NA	TRBV2	15	NA	TRBJ2-1
CAGDLAGDVEQFF	TGTGCCGGGGACTTAGCGGGAGATGTTGAACAGTTCTTC	TRBD2	TRBV2	13	NA	TRBJ2-1
CASSFLTGGAPNGYTF	TGTGCCAGTAGTTTCTTAACAGGGGGCGCTCCCAATGGCTACACCTTC	TRBD1	TRBV19	16	NA	TRBJ1-2
CASRTGSGNTIYF	TGTGCCAGCAGGACAGGGTCTGGAAACACCATATATTTT	TRBD1	TRBV28	13	NA	TRBJ1-3
CASSLVGQLNSYEQYF	TGTGCCAGCAGCTTAGTGGGACAGCTCAACTCCTACGAGCAGTACTTC	TRBD1	TRBV7-2	16	NA	TRBJ2-7
CASSLMGDRAGELFF	TGTGCCAGCAGCTTAATGGGGGACAGGGCCGGGGAGCTGTTTTTT	TRBD1	TRBV7-3	15	NA	TRBJ2-2
CASSFRDGFAYNEQFF	TGTGCCAGCAGCTTTAGAGACGGGTTCGCCTACAATGAGCAGTTCTTC	NA	TRBV7-9	16	few	TRBJ2-1
CSSSLGWPGGNQPQHF	TGTTCCAGCAGCTTAGGTTGGCCAGGGGGCAATCAGCCCCAGCATTTT	NA	TRBV7-9	16	NA	TRBJ1-5
CASSPRDRENIQYF	TGTGCCAGCAGCCCACGGGACAGAGAAAACATTCAGTACTTC	TRBD1	TRBV25-1	14	NA	TRBJ2-4
CASSSRNSDPYEQYF	TGTGCCAGCAGCTCTAGAAACTCCGACCCCTACGAGCAGTACTTC	NA	TRBV7-9	15	once	TRBJ2-7
CAISEFGGYTF	TGTGCCATCAGTGAGTTTGGCGGCTACACCTTC	NA	TRBV10-3	11	NA	TRBJ1-2
CASSLRQGSNQPQHF	TGTGCCAGCAGCTTAAGGCAGGGGAGCAATCAGCCCCAGCATTTT	NA	TRBV7-6	15	NA	TRBJ1-5
CASSYLRRAGGDTQYF	TGTGCCAGCAGTTACCTCAGGCGGGCCGGAGGAGATACGCAGTATTTT	NA	TRBV27	16	NA	TRBJ2-3
CASSQGASGSYNEQFF	TGTGCCAGCAGCCAAGGCGCTAGCGGGTCCTACAATGAGCAGTTCTTC	TRBD2	TRBV14	16	NA	TRBJ2-1
CACPYRAQREKLFF	TGTGCCTGTCCCTACCGGGCCCAGCGGGAAAAACTGTTTTTT	NA	TRBV30	14	NA	TRBJ1-4
CASSEGASGWRYF	TGTGCCAGCAGTGAAGGGGCTAGCGGATGGCGGTACTTC	TRBD2	TRBV6-1	13	NA	TRBJ2-7
CASSLTPGYGNTIYF	TGTGCCAGCAGTTTAACACCAGGGTACGGAAACACCATATATTTT	NA	TRBV27	15	NA	TRBJ1-3
CASSSKGEETQYF	TGTGCCAGCAGTTCTAAGGGAGAAGAGACCCAGTACTTC	NA	TRBV6-6	13	NA	TRBJ2-5
CASTDQGMGNQPQHF	TGTGCCAGTACCGACCAGGGGATGGGCAATCAGCCCCAGCATTTT	NA	TRBV19	15	NA	TRBJ1-5
CASTATSVTDTQYF	TGTGCCAGCACCGCGACTAGCGTCACAGATACGCAGTATTTT	TRBD2	TRBV11-2	14	NA	TRBJ2-3
CASIPLGGADTQYF	TGTGCCAGCATTCCTCTTGGAGGGGCAGATACGCAGTATTTT	NA	TRBV2	14	NA	TRBJ2-3
CASSEYPGEQYF	TGTGCCAGCAGTGAATACCCGGGGGAGCAGTACTTC	NA	TRBV6-1	12	NA	TRBJ2-7
CASSDQGVRDTEAFF	TGTGCCAGCAGTGACCAGGGCGTAAGGGACACTGAAGCTTTCTTT	NA	TRBV6-1	15	NA	TRBJ1-1
CASSVGGYGPQHF	TGTGCCAGCAGTGTGGGGGGTTATGGACCCCAGCATTTT	NA	TRBV6-1	13	NA	TRBJ1-5
CSVGTPDEQFF	TGCAGTGTCGGGACTCCGGATGAGCAGTTCTTC	NA	TRBV20-1	11	NA	TRBJ2-1
CASRERTGADEAFF	TGTGCCAGCAGAGAACGGACAGGGGCCGATGAAGCTTTCTTT	TRBD1	TRBV6-1	14	NA	TRBJ1-1
CASSLPIPDTQYF	TGTGCCAGCAGTTTACCCATCCCAGATACGCAGTATTTT	NA	TRBV28	13	NA	TRBJ2-3
CASSSTSGRGNTGELFF	TGTGCCAGCAGCTCGACTAGCGGGAGGGGGAACACCGGGGAGCTGTTTTTT	TRBD2	TRBV5-6	17	few	TRBJ2-2
CASASSRSTDTQYF	TGTGCCAGCGCCAGTTCCCGCAGCACAGATACGCAGTATTTT	NA	TRBV6-5	14	NA	TRBJ2-3
CATSRDQLAEGNEQFF	TGTGCCACCAGCAGAGATCAACTAGCGGAGGGGAATGAGCAGTTCTTC	TRBD2	TRBV15	16	NA	TRBJ2-1
CASYRRGNTEAFF	TGTGCCAGCTACAGGCGAGGGAACACTGAAGCTTTCTTT	NA	TRBV5-4	13	NA	TRBJ1-1
CASSPLGVRETQYF	TGCGCCAGCAGCCCGCTTGGAGTCAGAGAGACCCAGTACTTC	NA	TRBV5-1	14	NA	TRBJ2-5
CASSLGKTGGVRGANVLTF	TGTGCCAGCAGTTTAGGCAAGACAGGGGGCGTTCGGGGGGCCAACGTCCTGACTTTC	TRBD1	TRBV27	19	NA	TRBJ2-6
CASSLEERGRAGTGELFF	TGTGCCAGCAGTTTAGAGGAACGGGGGAGGGCAGGGACCGGGGAGCTGTTTTTT	TRBD2	TRBV28	18	NA	TRBJ2-2
CAWSPGGELFF	TGTGCCTGGAGCCCCGGCGGGGAGCTGTTTTTT	NA	TRBV30	11	NA	TRBJ2-2
CASSLKLTGEQETDTQYF	TGTGCCAGCAGTCTAAAACTAACAGGGGAACAGGAAACAGATACGCAGTATTTT	TRBD1	TRBV27	18	few	TRBJ2-3
CASSLSQANTGELFF	TGCGCCAGCAGCTTGAGCCAAGCGAACACCGGGGAGCTGTTTTTT	NA	TRBV5-1	15	NA	TRBJ2-2
CASRSGQVMRNEQFF	TGTGCCAGCAGATCCGGACAGGTAATGAGAAATGAGCAGTTCTTC	TRBD1	TRBV6-1	15	NA	TRBJ2-1
CASSHGDGSSYEQYF	TGTGCCAGCAGTCACGGGGACGGGAGCTCCTACGAGCAGTACTTC	NA	TRBV6-5	15	NA	TRBJ2-7
CAIGGQGGGETQYF	TGTGCCATCGGGGGACAGGGTGGAGGGGAGACCCAGTACTTC	TRBD1	TRBV10-3	14	NA	TRBJ2-5
CASSQGVIGWGKETQYF	TGTGCCAGCAGTCAGGGGGTTATAGGGTGGGGGAAAGAGACCCAGTACTTC	TRBD1	TRBV27	17	NA	TRBJ2-5
CASSPSRGLQETQYF	TGTGCCAGCAGTCCCTCTAGGGGTTTACAAGAGACCCAGTACTTC	NA	TRBV2	15	once	TRBJ2-5
CASSQDERIYGYTF	TGCGCCAGCAGCCAAGATGAGAGGATATATGGCTACACCTTC	NA	TRBV4-1	14	few	TRBJ1-2
CASSAAGGAGTEAFF	TGTGCCAGCAGTGCGGCAGGGGGTGCGGGGACTGAAGCTTTCTTT	TRBD1	TRBV25-1	15	NA	TRBJ1-1